There are a few counts of the clone carrying this T cell receptor beta chain. TCRdb re-analysed the 5' RACE reads in MiXCR, keeping a single row per CDR3 protein. The sample yields about 36,000 distinct CDR3 sequences, over 10% seen once. The data belong to a study of CD8 T cells in ankylosing spondylitis. The CDR3 length is 12 residues. Per germline, CDR1 DFQATT and CDR2 SNEGSKA (reference sequence). The V gene lost 5 bases and the J gene lost 3 bases, with 11 bases spanning the gap. The sample taken for sequencing was synovial fluid, either unsorted or a sorted T cell fraction (not recorded which). This receptor was obtained from a male donor with ankylosing spondylitis. This chain uses TRBV20-1 with TRBJ2-7; no firm D call. The CDR3 here is CSADPDGYEQYF. In DNA, the CDR3 is TGCAGTGCTGACCCCGACGGCTACGAGCAGTACTTC.